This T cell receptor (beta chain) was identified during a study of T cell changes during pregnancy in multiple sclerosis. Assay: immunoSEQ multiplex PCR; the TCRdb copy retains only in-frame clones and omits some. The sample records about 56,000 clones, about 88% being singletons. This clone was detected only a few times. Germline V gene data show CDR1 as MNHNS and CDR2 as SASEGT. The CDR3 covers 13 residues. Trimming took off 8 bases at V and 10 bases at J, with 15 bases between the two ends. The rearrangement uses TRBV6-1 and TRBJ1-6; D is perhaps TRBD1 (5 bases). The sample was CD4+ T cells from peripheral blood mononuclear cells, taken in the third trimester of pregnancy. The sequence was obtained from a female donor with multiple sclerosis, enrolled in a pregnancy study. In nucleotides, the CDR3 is TGTGCCAGCGGGGGGGAGGAGTGGTCACCCCTCCACTTT. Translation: CASGGEEWSPLHF.